This T cell receptor (beta chain) is from a study of blood T cell repertoires in COVID-19. Looking at the study overall: In each case, the material was cDNA or gDNA derived from T cells, B-cell-depleted T cells, or PBMCs.

How the authors handled the data: Using reference gene primer amplification, nucleated cell counts were estimated. Method: immunoSEQ multiplex PCR; TCRdb's copy keeps in-frame clones and lacks some. The V and J calls and clone size are taken from that table; D and trimming were inferred from the DNA. The table lists some 130,000 clones, about 70% of them singletons. Trimming removed 3 bases from V and 1 base from J, with 13 bases in between. Per germline, CDR1 SGHRS and CDR2 YFSETQ. The CDR3 spans 15 residues. The TCR sequence derives from a woman in her 70s with acute or convalescent COVID-19. Sequences were obtained from peripheral blood. V gene TRBV5-1 combines with J gene TRBJ2-5; TRBD2 is a possible D gene (6 bases). In DNA, the CDR3 is TGCGCCAGCAGCTCCCAAACTAGCAGCCAAGAGACCCAGTACTTC. Protein sequence: CASSSQTSSQETQYF.